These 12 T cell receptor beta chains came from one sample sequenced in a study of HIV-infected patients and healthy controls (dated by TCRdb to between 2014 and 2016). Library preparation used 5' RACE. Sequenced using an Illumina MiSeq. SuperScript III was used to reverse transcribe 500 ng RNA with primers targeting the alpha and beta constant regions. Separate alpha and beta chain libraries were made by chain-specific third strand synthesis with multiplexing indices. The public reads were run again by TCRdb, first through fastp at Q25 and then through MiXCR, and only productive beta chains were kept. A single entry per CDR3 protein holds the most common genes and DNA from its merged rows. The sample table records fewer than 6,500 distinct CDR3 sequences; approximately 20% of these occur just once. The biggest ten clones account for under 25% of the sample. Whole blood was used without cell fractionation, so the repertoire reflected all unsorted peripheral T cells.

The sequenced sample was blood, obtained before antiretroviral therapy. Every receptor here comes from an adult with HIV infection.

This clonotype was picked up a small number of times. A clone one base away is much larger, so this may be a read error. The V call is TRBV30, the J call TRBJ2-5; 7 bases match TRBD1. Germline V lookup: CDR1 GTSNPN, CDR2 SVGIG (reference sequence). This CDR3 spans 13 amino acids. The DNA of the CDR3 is TGTGCCTGGACCGGACAGGTGGGGGAGACCAAGTACTTC. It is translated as CAWTGQVGETKYF. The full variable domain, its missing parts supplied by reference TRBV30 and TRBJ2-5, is SQTIHQWPATLVQPVGSPLSLECTVEGTSNPNLYWYRQAAGRGLQLLFYSVGIGQISSEVPQNLSASRPQDRQFILSSKKLLLSDSGFYLCAWTGQVGETKYFGPGTRLLVL.

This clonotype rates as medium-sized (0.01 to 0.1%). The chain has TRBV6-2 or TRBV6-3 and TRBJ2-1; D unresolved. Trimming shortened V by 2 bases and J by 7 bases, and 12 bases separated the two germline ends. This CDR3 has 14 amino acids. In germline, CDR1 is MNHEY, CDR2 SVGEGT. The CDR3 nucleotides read TGTGCCAGCAGTTACCAGTCAAGCGTAAATGAGCAGTTCTTC. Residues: CASSYQSSVNEQFF.

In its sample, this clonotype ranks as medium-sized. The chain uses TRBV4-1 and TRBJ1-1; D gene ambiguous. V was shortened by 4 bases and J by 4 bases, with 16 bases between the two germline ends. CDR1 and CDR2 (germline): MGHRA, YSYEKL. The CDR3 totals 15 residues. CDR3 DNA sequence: TGCGCCAGCAGCCCGTACGGCCCGGGTTCCACTGAAGCTTTCTTT. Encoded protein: CASSPYGPGSTEAFF.

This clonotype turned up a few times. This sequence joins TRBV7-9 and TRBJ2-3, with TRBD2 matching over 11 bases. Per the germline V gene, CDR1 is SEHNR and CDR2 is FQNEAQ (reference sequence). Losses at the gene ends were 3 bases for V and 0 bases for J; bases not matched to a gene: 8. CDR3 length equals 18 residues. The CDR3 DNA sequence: TGTGCCAGCAGCTTCCCGGGACTAGCGGATCCTAGCACAGATACGCAGTATTTT. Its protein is CASSFPGLADPSTDTQYF.

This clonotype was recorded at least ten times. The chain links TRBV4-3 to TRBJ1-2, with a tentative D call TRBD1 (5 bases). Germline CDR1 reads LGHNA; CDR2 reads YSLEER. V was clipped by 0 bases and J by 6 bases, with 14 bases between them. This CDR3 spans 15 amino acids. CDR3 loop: CASSQDWGGGDGYTF. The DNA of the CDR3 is TGCGCCAGCAGCCAAGATTGGGGCGGGGGAGATGGCTACACCTTC.

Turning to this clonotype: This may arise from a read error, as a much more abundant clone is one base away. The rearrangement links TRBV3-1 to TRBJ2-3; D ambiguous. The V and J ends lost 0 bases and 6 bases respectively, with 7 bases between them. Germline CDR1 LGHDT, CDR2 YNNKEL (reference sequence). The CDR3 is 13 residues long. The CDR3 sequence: CASSQEMGDTQYF. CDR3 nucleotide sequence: TGTGCCAGCAGCCAAGAGATGGGGGATACGCAGTATTTT.

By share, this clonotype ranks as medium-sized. The CDR3 protein is CSASKLAGGGGTQYF. The CDR3 nucleotides are TGCAGTGCTAGTAAACTAGCGGGGGGAGGGGGGACCCAGTACTTC. This chain connects TRBV20-1 to TRBJ2-5; 12 nucleotides match TRBD2. Germline lookup yields CDR1 DFQATT and CDR2 SNEGSKA (reference sequence). The CDR3 runs 15 residues. The J segment lost 7 bases and the V segment lost 3 bases, leaving 9 bases of the junction unmatched.

The chain's CDR3 is CASSYPASGPYNEQFF. The CDR3 DNA follows: TGTGCCAGCAGTTACCCCGCAAGCGGACCCTACAATGAGCAGTTCTTC. The chain has TRBV6-5 and TRBJ2-1; a possible D gene is TRBD2 (5 bases). V was trimmed by 2 bases and J by 2 bases, leaving 13 bases between them. Germline V gene data show CDR1 as MNHEY and CDR2 as SVGAGI. This CDR3 is 16 amino acids long.

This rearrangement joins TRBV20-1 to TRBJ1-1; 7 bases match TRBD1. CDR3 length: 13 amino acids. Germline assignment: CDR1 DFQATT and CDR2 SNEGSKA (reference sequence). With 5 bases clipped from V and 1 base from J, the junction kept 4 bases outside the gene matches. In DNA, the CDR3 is TGCAGTGCTCCAAGACAGGGGAACACTGAAGCTTTCTTT. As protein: CSAPRQGNTEAFF.

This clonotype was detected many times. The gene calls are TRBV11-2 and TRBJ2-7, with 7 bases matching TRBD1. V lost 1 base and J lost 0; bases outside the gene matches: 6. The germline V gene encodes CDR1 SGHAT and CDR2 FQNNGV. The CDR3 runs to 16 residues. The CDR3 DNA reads TGTGCCAGCAGCTTAGGGTTCAGGGGGATCTCCTACGAGCAGTACTTC. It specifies CASSLGFRGISYEQYF.

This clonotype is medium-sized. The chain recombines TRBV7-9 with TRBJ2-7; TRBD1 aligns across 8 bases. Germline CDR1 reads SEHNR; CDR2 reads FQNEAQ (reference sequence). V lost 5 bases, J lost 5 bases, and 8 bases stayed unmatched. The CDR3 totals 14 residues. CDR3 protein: CASSPRTGSNEQYF. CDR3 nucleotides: TGTGCCAGCAGCCCTCGGACAGGGTCGAACGAGCAGTACTTC.

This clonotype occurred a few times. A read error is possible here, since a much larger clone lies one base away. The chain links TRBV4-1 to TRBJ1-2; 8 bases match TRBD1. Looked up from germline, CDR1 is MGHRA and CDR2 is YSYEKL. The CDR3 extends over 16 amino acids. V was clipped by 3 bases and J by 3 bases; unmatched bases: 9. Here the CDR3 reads CASSQGQGQEHYGYTF. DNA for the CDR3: TGCGCCAGCAGCCAGGGCCAGGGACAGGAGCACTATGGCTACACCTTC.